This entry features one T cell receptor (beta chain) sequence. Germline CDR1 SQVTM, CDR2 ANQGSEA. V dropped 7 bases and J dropped 3 bases, with 21 bases sitting between them. CDR3 length: 15 residues. This specimen belongs to a study of blood T cell repertoires in COVID-19. Data came from immunoSEQ multiplex PCR; TCRdb stores just in-frame clones and leaves some out. The data contain a few hundred thousand clones, about 90% of them singletons. This TCR came from a man aged 18 to 29 who had recovered from COVID-19. Source material: PBMCs or T cells enriched from blood (not recorded which). V is TRBV29-1 and J is TRBJ1-1; D remains ambiguous. The CDR3 DNA reads as TGCAGCGCTTACGCCGCGGAGGCCTGGGACACTGAAGCTTTCTTT. Translation: CSAYAAEAWDTEAFF. The full variable domain, in which reference TRBV29-1 and TRBJ1-1 provide the parts outside the CDR3, is SAVISQKPSRDICQRGTSLTIQCQVDSQVTMMFWYRQQPGQSLTLIATANQGSEATYESGFVIDKFPISRPNLTFSTLTVSNMSPEDSSIYLCSAYAAEAWDTEAFFGQGTRLTVV.